This TCR beta chain was documented in a study of identical twins. TCRdb re-derived calls from the 5' RACE reads in MiXCR, one entry per CDR3 protein. The sample lists about 460,000 distinct CDR3 sequences, 14% occurring once. Findings and limits, study-wide: Twin-shared out-of-frame alpha sequences showed excess low generation probability.

Concerning this clonotype: The target antigen is unknown.

The data also belong to a second study, concerning yellow fever vaccine responses in identical twins.

The clonotype originates from a woman younger than 30 in good health. Input material: CD4+ T cells sorted from blood.

CDR3 amino acids: CASSPRPLSRTVNYEQYF. The CDR3 region has the DNA TGTGCCAGCAGCCCCAGGCCCCTCTCGCGGACAGTAAACTACGAGCAGTACTTC. The chain joins TRBV5-6 to TRBJ2-7; the D gene is possibly TRBD1 (6 bases). This CDR3 spans 18 amino acids. V was pared by 4 bases and J by 3 bases, with 26 bases between. Germline values: CDR1 SGHDT, CDR2 YYEEEE. Full variable domain (missing parts from reference TRBV5-6 and TRBJ2-7): DAGVTQSPTHLIKTRGQQVTLRCSPKSGHDTVSWYQQALGQGPQFIFQYYEEEERQRGNFPDRFSGHQFPNYSSELNVNALLLGDSALYLCASSPRPLSRTVNYEQYFGPGTRLTVT.